The sequence of this TCR beta chain was determined in a study of T-cell reconstitution after alpha-beta-depleted transplantation in children. Study-wide findings and caveats: Where some patients showed high TCRbeta diversity at day 60, it came from recipient T cells and thymic progenitors that had survived.

Unique molecular identifiers were incorporated into the prepared TCRbeta library. TCRdb used MiXCR to reprocess the PCR reads, holding one entry per CDR3 protein. The sample lists 250,000 to 400,000 distinct CDR3 sequences; roughly 25% were seen once. Points on this clonotype: Its antigen is not known.

Germline V CDR1 and CDR2: SGHRS, YFSETQ. Trimming left V 3 bases short and J 1 base short, with 10 bases between. The length of the CDR3 is 14 residues. The TCR originated in a male patient between 10 and 17 years old who had a stem cell transplant for acute lymphoblastic leukemia, so the T cells may come from the graft donor. The material was PBMCs, mostly from graft donor cells, obtained 180 days after TCRalphabeta/CD19-depleted stem cell transplant. The gene calls are TRBV5-1 and TRBJ1-1; D is perhaps TRBD1 (6 bases). CDR3 protein: CASSSRGQNTEAFF. Written as DNA, the CDR3 is TGCGCCAGCAGCTCCCGGGGGCAGAACACTGAAGCTTTCTTT.